This record looks at one T cell receptor beta chain sequence and its context. The data derive from a study of control samples from healthy donors and cancer patients. The CDR3 sequence is 16 residues long. Losses at the gene ends were 4 bases for V and 6 bases for J; bases not matched to a gene: 5. Germline V CDR1 and CDR2: SGHNT, YYREEE (reference sequence). The table came from immunoSEQ multiplex PCR; TCRdb's copy has only in-frame clones and leaves some out. The repertoire holds approximately 74,000 clones, 94% seen once, with 2.8% in the top ten. The sample consisted of blood. V and J are TRBV5-4 and TRBJ2-3, with 16 bases lining up with TRBD2. The source is a woman in her twenties or thirties in good health. CDR3 DNA: TGTGCCAGCAGCATCCCGGGACTAGCGGGGGGGGATACGCAGTATTTT. This sequence encodes CASSIPGLAGGDTQYF.